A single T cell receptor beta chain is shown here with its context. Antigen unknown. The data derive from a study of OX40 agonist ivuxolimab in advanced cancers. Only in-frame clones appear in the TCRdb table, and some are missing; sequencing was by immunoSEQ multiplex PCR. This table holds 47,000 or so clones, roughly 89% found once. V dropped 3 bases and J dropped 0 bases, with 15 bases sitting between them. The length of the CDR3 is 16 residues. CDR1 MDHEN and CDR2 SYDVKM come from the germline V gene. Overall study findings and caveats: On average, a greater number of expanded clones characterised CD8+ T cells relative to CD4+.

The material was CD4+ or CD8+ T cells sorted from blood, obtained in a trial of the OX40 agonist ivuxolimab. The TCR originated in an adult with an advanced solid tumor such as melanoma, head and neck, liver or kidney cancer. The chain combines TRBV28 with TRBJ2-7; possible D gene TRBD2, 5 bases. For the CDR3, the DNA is TGTGCCAGCAGTTTCTTCGGGGTTCCCTCCTCCTACGAGCAGTACTTC. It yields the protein CASSFFGVPSSYEQYF.